The following is a TCR beta chain sequence with its context. Donors were grouped by their self-reported clinical history. The data originate from a study of blood T cell repertoires in COVID-19. Study information: Italy, Spain and the United States were the sources of the convalescent and acute COVID-19 samples. From T cells, B-cell-depleted T cells, or PBMCs came the material, which was cDNA or gDNA.

Per the original methods: Nucleated cell counts were estimated from reference gene primer amplification. This table comes from immunoSEQ multiplex PCR, and its TCRdb copy is limited to in-frame clones, with some not included. That table furnishes V, J and clone size, whereas the DNA furnished D and trimming. The sample yields 200,000 to 250,000 clones, 70% to 90% seen once. Germline V gene lookup returns CDR1 WNHNN and CDR2 SYGVQD (reference sequence). Trimming removed 8 bases from V and 3 bases from J, with 14 bases in between. This CDR3 spans 13 amino acids. The J gene is TRBJ2-7, the V gene TRBV10-1; D might be TRBD1 (6 bases). The TCR sequence derives from a man aged 25 to 40 with acute COVID-19. The sample was PBMCs or T cells enriched from blood (not recorded which). The chain's CDR3 is CASPRGLFYEQYF. In DNA, the CDR3 is TGCGCCAGCCCCAGGGGTTTATTCTACGAGCAGTACTTC.